This is a list of T cell receptor beta chains from one sample in a study of blood T cell repertoires in COVID-19. Method: immunoSEQ multiplex PCR; TCRdb's copy keeps in-frame clones and lacks some. This table has 250,000 to 300,000 clones, 75% to 90% appearing once. The sequenced sample was peripheral blood. The receptors shown here come from a man aged 60 to 75 who had recovered from COVID-19. Each CDR3 is given with its conserved first and last residue. D genes are given only for firm matches. Part of the rows lack a size; the others show once, few, many or a class for expanded clones.

j_gene: TRBJ2-3
abundance: -
v_gene: TRBV4-2
d_gene: TRBD2
CDR3nt: TGTGCCAGCAGCCGGACTAGCGGAAACACAGATACGCAGTATTTT
CDR3aa: CASSRTSGNTDTQYF

j_gene: TRBJ2-3
abundance: -
v_gene: TRBV24-1
d_gene: TRBD1
CDR3nt: TGTGCCACCAGTGATAGGGGACAGGGTTATGCAGATACGCAGTATTTT
CDR3aa: CATSDRGQGYADTQYF

j_gene: TRBJ2-3
abundance: once
v_gene: TRBV30
d_gene: TRBD2
CDR3nt: TGTGCCTGGACCCCCGGGGGGGCCAGTGGGACAGATACGCAGTATTTT
CDR3aa: CAWTPGGASGTDTQYF

j_gene: TRBJ2-7
abundance: -
v_gene: TRBV5-5
d_gene: -
CDR3nt: TGTGCCAGCAGCCTCTTAACCGCGGTAGGATCTAGCGCCAACTCCTACGAGCAGTACTTC
CDR3aa: CASSLLTAVGSSANSYEQYF

j_gene: TRBJ2-7
abundance: -
v_gene: TRBV19
d_gene: -
CDR3nt: TGTGCCAGTAGTTTCATGGGGCATGGCGAGCAGTACTTC
CDR3aa: CASSFMGHGEQYF

j_gene: TRBJ2-2
abundance: -
v_gene: TRBV7-2
d_gene: TRBD2
CDR3nt: TGTGCCAGCAGCCCGCGCCTAGCGGGTATCTCCGGGGAGCTGTTTTTT
CDR3aa: CASSPRLAGISGELFF

j_gene: TRBJ2-7
abundance: -
v_gene: TRBV3-1/TRBV3-2
d_gene: TRBD2
CDR3nt: TGTGCCAGCAGCCCGTCCGCGGGGGGGGCCTACGAGCAGTACTTC
CDR3aa: CASSPSAGGAYEQYF

j_gene: TRBJ2-7
abundance: -
v_gene: TRBV29-1
d_gene: -
CDR3nt: TGCAGCGCTTCGACCCTAGTTGGGCAGTACTTC
CDR3aa: CSASTLVGQYF

j_gene: TRBJ2-7
abundance: few
v_gene: TRBV12-3/TRBV12-4
d_gene: -
CDR3nt: TGTGCCAGCAGTCCAGGGTTCTACGAGCAGTACTTC
CDR3aa: CASSPGFYEQYF

j_gene: TRBJ1-6
abundance: -
v_gene: TRBV28
d_gene: -
CDR3nt: TGTGCCAGCGTTTCGGGAGGTTGGTATAGTTCACCCCTCCACTTT
CDR3aa: CASVSGGWYSSPLHF

j_gene: TRBJ2-2
abundance: -
v_gene: TRBV7-8
d_gene: TRBD2
CDR3nt: TGTGCCAGCAGCTTAGTCGGCAGGACTAGCGGGCCTGCGAACACCGGGGAGCTGTTTTTT
CDR3aa: CASSLVGRTSGPANTGELFF

j_gene: TRBJ1-1
abundance: few
v_gene: TRBV6-5
d_gene: -
CDR3nt: TGTGCCAGCAGTTACTCGACGTCAGGGGCGAACACTGAAGCTTTCTTT
CDR3aa: CASSYSTSGANTEAFF

j_gene: TRBJ2-1
abundance: -
v_gene: TRBV7-2
d_gene: TRBD1
CDR3nt: TGTGCCAGCAGCGCCGGACAGGGAAGGAATTACAATGAGCAGTTCTTC
CDR3aa: CASSAGQGRNYNEQFF

j_gene: TRBJ1-5
abundance: once
v_gene: TRBV7-2
d_gene: -
CDR3nt: TGTGCCAGCAGCCACCTTAGCGCTCGTCAGCCCCAGCATTTT
CDR3aa: CASSHLSARQPQHF

j_gene: TRBJ1-3
abundance: -
v_gene: TRBV19
d_gene: -
CDR3nt: TGTGCCAGTAGTATTCGGACTCTTAAAGGCTTGGGAAACACCATATATTTT
CDR3aa: CASSIRTLKGLGNTIYF

j_gene: TRBJ2-5
abundance: -
v_gene: TRBV4-2
d_gene: TRBD2
CDR3nt: TGTGCCAGCAGCCAGGGGGAGGCTAGCGGGGGCTCCAGGGAGACCCAGTACTTC
CDR3aa: CASSQGEASGGSRETQYF

j_gene: TRBJ1-1
abundance: -
v_gene: TRBV28
d_gene: -
CDR3nt: TGTGCCAGCAGGGGGACGGGGGTAAGGCCTGAAGCTTTCTTT
CDR3aa: CASRGTGVRPEAFF

j_gene: TRBJ1-5
abundance: -
v_gene: TRBV7-2
d_gene: TRBD1
CDR3nt: TGTGCCAGCAGCCAAACAGGGGGAAGTCAGCCCCAGCATTTT
CDR3aa: CASSQTGGSQPQHF

j_gene: TRBJ1-5
abundance: -
v_gene: TRBV5-5
d_gene: -
CDR3nt: TGTGCCAGCACCCCGGGCCTCGGGGGCAATCAGCCCCAGCATTTT
CDR3aa: CASTPGLGGNQPQHF

j_gene: TRBJ2-2
abundance: -
v_gene: TRBV6-5
d_gene: -
CDR3nt: TGTGCCAGCAGTTTTCCGAGGAGCGTAGGCGGGGAGCTGTTTTTT
CDR3aa: CASSFPRSVGGELFF

j_gene: TRBJ2-7
abundance: once
v_gene: TRBV3-1/TRBV3-2
d_gene: TRBD1
CDR3nt: TGTGCCAGCAGCCCCCCGGGCAGGGGGCCCCCCTACGAGCAGTACTTC
CDR3aa: CASSPPGRGPPYEQYF

j_gene: TRBJ2-5
abundance: -
v_gene: TRBV19
d_gene: -
CDR3nt: TGTGCCAGTAGTCGGGGGTCACAAGAGACCCAGTACTTC
CDR3aa: CASSRGSQETQYF

j_gene: TRBJ2-3
abundance: -
v_gene: TRBV7-2
d_gene: -
CDR3nt: TGTGCCAGCACTAGACCCAACACAGATACGCAGTATTTT
CDR3aa: CASTRPNTDTQYF

j_gene: TRBJ2-7
abundance: -
v_gene: TRBV7-9
d_gene: -
CDR3nt: TGTGCCAGCTCGCAGGGTAGCTCCTACGAGCAGTACTTC
CDR3aa: CASSQGSSYEQYF

j_gene: TRBJ2-3
abundance: -
v_gene: TRBV5-4
d_gene: TRBD2
CDR3nt: TGTGCCAGCAGCTTGGACGGGGGGGCCGGTACAGATACGCAGTATTTT
CDR3aa: CASSLDGGAGTDTQYF

j_gene: TRBJ1-1
abundance: few
v_gene: TRBV19
d_gene: -
CDR3nt: TGTGCCAGTATAGGGGCCACTGAAGCTTTCTTT
CDR3aa: CASIGATEAFF